Below, 6 T cell receptor beta chains from the same sample are listed, as sequenced in a study of T cell responses to AZD1222 COVID-19 vaccine. The method was immunoSEQ multiplex PCR; TCRdb's version includes in-frame clones alone and lacks a portion of them. This sample has 200,000 or so clones, with 90% to 95% found just once. Sequencing was performed on peripheral blood, taken 28 days after the second AZD1222 dose. Every receptor here comes from an adult who received the AZD1222 COVID-19 vaccine.

This chain connects TRBV6-1 to TRBJ1-6, with D perhaps matching TRBD1 (5 bases). This CDR3 spans 13 amino acids. Germline V lookup: CDR1 MNHNS, CDR2 SASEGT. The ends were cut back, 6 bases at V and 5 bases at J, with 8 bases in the middle. The CDR3 loop is CASRGRNNSPLHF. The CDR3 nucleotides are TGTGCCAGCAGGGGACGGAATAATTCACCCCTCCACTTT.

This rearrangement joins TRBV18 to TRBJ2-7, with 11 positions matching TRBD2. The CDR3 is made up of 15 amino acids. Germline V gives CDR1 KGHSH, CDR2 LQKENI. Trimming took 0 bases from V and 2 from J; bases not matched to a gene: 0. CDR3: CASSPPTSGAYEQYF. CDR3 bases: TGTGCCAGCTCACCACCGACTAGCGGGGCCTACGAGCAGTACTTC.

The gene calls are TRBV6-5 and TRBJ1-4, with 9 nucleotides matching TRBD1. In germline, CDR1 is MNHEY, CDR2 SVGAGI. V lost 4 bases and J lost 8; bases outside the gene matches: 8. There are 15 residues in the CDR3. CDR3 sequence: CASSSETGGVEKLFF. CDR3 bases: TGTGCCAGCAGTTCCGAGACAGGGGGAGTGGAAAAACTGTTTTTT.

The chain is built from TRBV5-6 and TRBJ1-4; D gene ambiguous. The CDR3 contains 13 residues. The V gene lost 0 bases and the J gene lost 7 bases, with 7 bases spanning the gap. The V gene's germline CDR1 is SGHDT and CDR2 YYEEEE. CDR3 coding DNA: TGTGCCAGCAGCTTGGAATTCTCTGAAAAACTGTTTTTT. Its protein product is CASSLEFSEKLFF.

The V call is TRBV21-1, the J call TRBJ2-7. TRBV21-1 is a pseudogene segment. The CDR3 has 14 amino acids. The CDR3 DNA reads as TGTGCCAGCAGCAAAGCAAAGGCAGCCTACGAGCAGTACTTC. Translating it yields CASSKAKAAYEQYF.

J is TRBJ1-4 and V is TRBV2, with D tentatively TRBD1 (5 bases). Germline V gene sequence: CDR1 SNHLY, CDR2 FYNNEI. The CDR3 contains 16 residues. V lost 6 bases, J lost 0 bases, and 14 bases lay in between. CDR3 residues: CASSDGDSPTNEKLFF. In DNA, the CDR3 is TGTGCCAGCAGCGATGGTGACAGCCCAACTAATGAAAAACTGTTTTTT.